These T cell receptor beta chains were read from a single sample in a study of cytomegalovirus exposure and HLA in healthy donors. The table came from immunoSEQ multiplex PCR; TCRdb's copy has only in-frame clones and leaves some out. Of 100,000 to 150,000 clones in the sample, about 73% were seen once. Sequencing was performed on PBMCs. The source of these receptors is a woman in her thirties or forties in good health and CMV-seronegative. The CDR3 runs from the conserved cysteine through the conserved F or W. Each record gives: V gene, J gene, D gene, clone size, CDR3 protein, CDR3 DNA. A D gene is named only where the DNA matches it firmly. Clone size is stated in some rows and not others, as once, few, many or a class when expanded.

V: TRBV2; J: TRBJ2-7; D: TRBD1; size: NA; CDR3: CASSAGTGVPYEQYF; DNA: TGTGCCAGCAGTGCCGGGACAGGCGTTCCCTACGAGCAGTACTTC
V: TRBV28; J: TRBJ1-2; D: TRBD1; size: NA; CDR3: CASRTILGQFINYGYTF; DNA: TGTGCCAGCAGGACTATATTGGGACAGTTTATTAACTATGGCTACACCTTC
V: TRBV7-9; J: TRBJ2-7; D: TRBD1; size: NA; CDR3: CASSATGGYEQYF; DNA: TGTGCCAGCAGCGCAACAGGGGGCTACGAGCAGTACTTC
V: TRBV7-9; J: TRBJ2-1; D: TRBD2; size: NA; CDR3: CSSSRKATGGNEQFF; DNA: TGTTCCAGCAGCCGAAAAGCGACGGGAGGGAATGAGCAGTTCTTC
V: TRBV7-9; J: TRBJ2-2; D: NA; size: once; CDR3: CSSSFLESTAAGELFF; DNA: TGTTCCAGCAGCTTCCTAGAATCGACGGCCGCAGGGGAGCTGTTTTTT
V: TRBV25-1; J: TRBJ1-3; D: NA; size: few; CDR3: CASSVGGGHSSGNTIYF; DNA: TGTGCCAGCAGTGTTGGGGGGGGACACAGCTCTGGAAACACCATATATTTT
V: TRBV5-1; J: TRBJ2-1; D: NA; size: NA; CDR3: CASSLPTGTHALHEQFF; DNA: TGCGCCAGCAGCTTACCCACAGGGACCCACGCTCTTCATGAGCAGTTCTTC
V: TRBV6-5; J: TRBJ2-3; D: NA; size: NA; CDR3: CASRREWIDTQYF; DNA: TGTGCCAGCCGACGGGAGTGGATAGATACGCAGTATTTT
V: TRBV11-2; J: TRBJ2-7; D: NA; size: NA; CDR3: CASSPTTRAPQYF; DNA: TGTGCCAGCAGCCCCACGACAAGAGCCCCGCAGTACTTC
V: TRBV10-1; J: TRBJ2-1; D: NA; size: NA; CDR3: CATASNEQFF; DNA: TGCGCCACCGCGAGCAATGAGCAGTTCTTC
V: TRBV11-3; J: TRBJ2-1; D: TRBD2; size: NA; CDR3: CASSLGAGGPYNEQFF; DNA: TGTGCCAGCAGCTTAGGAGCGGGAGGGCCCTATAATGAGCAGTTCTTC
V: TRBV28; J: TRBJ2-7; D: TRBD2; size: few; CDR3: CASSTASGTSYEQYF; DNA: TGTGCCAGCAGCACAGCTAGCGGGACTTCCTACGAGCAGTACTTC
V: TRBV10-3; J: TRBJ1-1; D: TRBD1; size: NA; CDR3: CAISDSLGTGGEAFF; DNA: TGTGCCATCAGTGACTCACTGGGGACAGGGGGTGAAGCTTTCTTT
V: TRBV5-5; J: TRBJ2-2; D: TRBD2; size: NA; CDR3: CASSSDSGRPPGELFF; DNA: TGTGCCAGCAGCTCGGATAGCGGGAGGCCCCCCGGGGAGCTGTTTTTT
V: TRBV28; J: TRBJ1-5; D: TRBD1; size: NA; CDR3: CASSNRGLSQPQHF; DNA: TGTGCCAGCAGTAACAGGGGGCTGAGTCAGCCCCAGCATTTT
V: TRBV9; J: TRBJ1-5; D: NA; size: NA; CDR3: CASSVVVDSLPHQPQHF; DNA: TGTGCCAGCAGCGTAGTGGTCGACAGCTTGCCGCATCAGCCCCAGCATTTT
V: TRBV19; J: TRBJ2-2; D: TRBD2; size: NA; CDR3: CATRLAGWAGELFF; DNA: TGTGCCACCCGACTAGCGGGATGGGCCGGGGAGCTGTTTTTT
V: TRBV27; J: TRBJ1-2; D: NA; size: NA; CDR3: CASSLGGRPNYGYTF; DNA: TGTGCCAGCAGTTTGGGGGGTCGGCCTAACTATGGCTACACCTTC
V: TRBV7-9; J: TRBJ2-4; D: NA; size: once; CDR3: CASSFGGITGTLAKNSQYF; DNA: TGTGCCAGCAGCTTCGGGGGTATTACAGGAACACTAGCCAAAAACAGTCAGTACTTC
V: TRBV6-1; J: TRBJ2-5; D: TRBD1; size: NA; CDR3: CASSATGTGVETQYF; DNA: TGTGCCAGCAGTGCCACCGGGACAGGGGTGGAGACCCAGTACTTC
V: TRBV11-3; J: TRBJ1-1; D: NA; size: once; CDR3: CASSLMSNTEAFF; DNA: TGTGCCAGCAGCCTTATGAGTAACACTGAAGCTTTCTTT
V: TRBV11-3; J: TRBJ2-5; D: TRBD1; size: NA; CDR3: CASSSGTGGGETQYF; DNA: TGTGCCAGCAGCTCGGGGACAGGAGGGGGAGAGACCCAGTACTTC
V: TRBV28; J: TRBJ1-2; D: NA; size: NA; CDR3: CASRGLANYGYTF; DNA: TGTGCCAGCCGAGGGCTGGCGAACTATGGCTACACCTTC
V: TRBV28; J: TRBJ2-1; D: NA; size: few; CDR3: CASSIESSSYNEQFF; DNA: TGTGCCAGCAGTATCGAATCGAGCTCCTACAATGAGCAGTTCTTC
V: TRBV28; J: TRBJ1-5; D: NA; size: NA; CDR3: CASSFGYSNQPQHF; DNA: TGTGCCAGCAGTTTCGGTTATAGCAATCAGCCCCAGCATTTT
V: TRBV10-3; J: TRBJ2-3; D: TRBD1; size: NA; CDR3: CAISTGQVGTDTQYF; DNA: TGTGCCATCAGCACGGGACAGGTGGGCACAGATACGCAGTATTTT
V: TRBV4-3; J: TRBJ2-1; D: TRBD2; size: NA; CDR3: CASSQKFGAGGDDEQFF; DNA: TGCGCCAGCAGCCAAAAGTTCGGAGCGGGGGGCGACGATGAGCAGTTCTTC
V: TRBV6-1; J: TRBJ1-5; D: TRBD1; size: NA; CDR3: CASSEGAGGLNQPQHF; DNA: TGTGCCAGCAGTGAAGGTGCAGGGGGCCTCAATCAGCCCCAGCATTTT
V: TRBV28; J: TRBJ1-5; D: TRBD1; size: NA; CDR3: CASRASTGGNQPQHF; DNA: TGTGCCAGCAGGGCCTCAACAGGGGGCAATCAGCCCCAGCATTTT
V: TRBV7-9; J: TRBJ2-1; D: NA; size: NA; CDR3: CASSPRLVNASEQFF; DNA: TGTGCCAGCAGCCCCAGACTAGTGAACGCCAGTGAGCAGTTCTTC
V: TRBV28; J: TRBJ2-2; D: NA; size: NA; CDR3: CASSSGQSSGELFF; DNA: TGTGCCAGCAGTAGTGGACAGTCCTCCGGGGAGCTGTTTTTT
V: TRBV28; J: TRBJ2-1; D: TRBD2; size: NA; CDR3: CASSLAGGPVREQFF; DNA: TGTGCCAGCAGCCTAGCGGGAGGCCCCGTGCGTGAGCAGTTCTTC
V: TRBV11-1; J: TRBJ1-1; D: TRBD1; size: NA; CDR3: CASRWDREVSEAFF; DNA: TGTGCCAGCAGATGGGACAGGGAGGTCTCTGAAGCTTTCTTT
V: TRBV10-2; J: TRBJ1-2; D: TRBD1; size: NA; CDR3: CASSESTGENGYTF; DNA: TGCGCCAGCAGTGAGTCAACAGGGGAGAATGGCTACACCTTC
V: TRBV5-8; J: TRBJ2-3; D: NA; size: NA; CDR3: CASSLGAPPGTDTQYF; DNA: TGTGCCAGCAGCTTGGGAGCGCCCCCGGGCACAGATACGCAGTATTTT
V: TRBV27; J: TRBJ1-4; D: NA; size: few; CDR3: CAKNRRRSNEKLFF; DNA: TGTGCCAAAAACCGGAGACGGAGTAATGAAAAACTGTTTTTT
V: TRBV6-5; J: TRBJ1-3; D: NA; size: NA; CDR3: CASSFSGTHSGNTIYF; DNA: TGTGCCAGCAGTTTCTCCGGGACACACTCTGGAAACACCATATATTTT
V: TRBV28; J: TRBJ2-7; D: TRBD1; size: NA; CDR3: CASSPRTGMGFYEQYF; DNA: TGTGCCAGCAGTCCCCGGACAGGGATGGGATTCTACGAGCAGTACTTC
V: TRBV27; J: TRBJ1-2; D: TRBD1; size: NA; CDR3: CASSFGTGTNYGYTF; DNA: TGTGCCAGCAGTTTCGGGACAGGGACTAACTATGGCTACACCTTC
V: TRBV9; J: TRBJ2-5; D: NA; size: NA; CDR3: CASSVGGRGRQYF; DNA: TGTGCCAGCAGCGTAGGGGGCAGGGGACGGCAGTACTTC
V: TRBV21-1; J: TRBJ2-3; D: NA; size: NA; CDR3: CASSKQLAGGLKDTQYF; DNA: TGTGCCAGCAGCAAACAACTAGCGGGAGGGCTTAAAGATACGCAGTATTTT
V: TRBV5-6; J: TRBJ2-7; D: NA; size: NA; CDR3: CASSLGTFTYEQYF; DNA: TGTGCCAGCAGCTTGGGGACATTTACCTACGAGCAGTACTTC